These 23 T cell receptor beta chains originate from one sample sequenced in a study of T cell changes during pregnancy in multiple sclerosis. The protocol was immunoSEQ multiplex PCR, while the TCRdb copy is restricted to in-frame clones and leaves out a portion. The table has around 80,000 clones, about 94% seen once; the top ten hold 0.99%. The starting material was peripheral blood, obtained in the second trimester of pregnancy. The receptors derive from a female donor in good health, enrolled as a control in a pregnancy study.

V is TRBV5-1 and J is TRBJ1-2; TRBD1 is a possible D gene (5 bases). The V gene lost 4 bases and the J gene lost 8 bases, with 18 bases spanning the gap. Germline values: CDR1 SGHRS, CDR2 YFSETQ. The CDR3 loop spans 14 amino acids. The CDR3 loop is CASSPTAGNNGYTF. CDR3 bases: TGCGCCAGCAGCCCTACCGCAGGGAACAACGGCTACACCTTC.

The V call is TRBV2, the J call TRBJ2-7; a weak D match, TRBD2 (5 bases). Germline CDR1 is SNHLY and CDR2 is FYNNEI. This CDR3 is built from 14 residues. Trimming left V 7 bases short and J 4 bases short, with 17 bases between. The CDR3 is CASTLLGRTYEQYF. CDR3 coding DNA: TGTGCCAGCACCCTCCTCGGACGGACTTACGAGCAGTACTTC.

The chain is built from TRBV11-2 and TRBJ1-3; D ambiguous. Trimming stripped 2 bases from V and 4 bases from J, with 6 bases between. The CDR3 spans 13 residues. Germline values: CDR1 SGHAT, CDR2 FQNNGV. The CDR3 coding sequence is TGTGCCAGCAGCTTAAATCCAGGAAACACCATATATTTT. This translates into CASSLNPGNTIYF.

The count of this clone is one. The genes are TRBV18 and TRBJ2-2, with TRBD1 identical over 9 bases. After removal of 6 bases from V and 4 bases from J, the junction contained 9 bases not matched to a gene. The CDR3 has 16 amino acids. Germline V CDR1 and CDR2: KGHSH, LQKENI. CDR3 loop: CASSYAGTGSTGELFF. The CDR3 region has the DNA TGTGCCAGCTCGTACGCCGGGACAGGGAGCACCGGGGAGCTGTTTTTT.

This rearrangement joins TRBV10-2 to TRBJ1-4; D possibly corresponds to TRBD1 (6 bases). Germline V gives CDR1 WSHSY, CDR2 SAAADI. Deletions cut 5 bases from V and 5 bases from J, with 18 bases between. This CDR3 has 16 residues. Here the CDR3 reads CASSNWGRAANEKLFF. DNA for the CDR3: TGCGCCAGCAGTAATTGGGGGCGAGCTGCGAATGAAAAACTGTTTTTT.

This chain uses TRBV19 with TRBJ1-4, with TRBD1 matching 8 bases. V gave up 4 bases and J gave up 5 bases; unmatched junction bases: 6. Germline loops: CDR1 LNHDA, CDR2 SQIVND (reference sequence). The CDR3 contains 15 residues. CDR3 in amino acids: CASSTQGQVNEKLFF. DNA for the CDR3: TGTGCCAGTAGTACGCAGGGACAGGTGAATGAAAAACTGTTTTTT.

The rearrangement uses TRBV4-2 and TRBJ2-5; D is undetermined. Germline V gene lookup returns CDR1 LGHNA and CDR2 YNFKEQ. The CDR3 runs to 14 residues. V was cut by 0 bases and J by 2 bases, with 7 bases left in between. CDR3 protein: CASSQDLVQETQYF. Written as DNA, the CDR3 is TGTGCCAGCAGCCAAGATTTAGTACAAGAGACCCAGTACTTC.

This chain joins TRBV28 and TRBJ1-2; D unclear. Germline CDR1 and CDR2: MDHEN and SYDVKM. The germline V and J ends were trimmed by 7 bases and 7 bases, with 22 bases remaining between them. CDR3 length: 15 residues. The CDR3 loop is CASNPRDRAFRGYTF. Written as DNA, the CDR3 is TGTGCCAGCAATCCTCGCGACCGAGCGTTCCGTGGCTACACCTTC.

The genes are TRBV2 and TRBJ2-3, with TRBD2 matching over 11 bases. From germline, CDR1 is SNHLY and CDR2 FYNNEI. V shed 6 bases, J shed 6 bases, and the junction held 8 bases outside the gene matches. The CDR3 covers 15 residues. The DNA of the CDR3 is TGTGCCAGCAGGAGACTAGCGGGGACGGAGGATACGCAGTATTTT. It yields the protein CASRRLAGTEDTQYF.

CDR3 in amino acids: CASSPAPQGGLDTEAFF. The CDR3 DNA sequence: TGCGCCAGCAGCCCTGCCCCACAGGGAGGGTTGGACACTGAAGCTTTCTTT. The chain couples TRBV5-1 to TRBJ1-1; maybe TRBD1 (6 bases). Germline V gene data show CDR1 as SGHRS and CDR2 as YFSETQ. Trimming removed 4 bases from V and 3 bases from J, with 22 bases in between. The CDR3 has 17 residues. The full variable domain, with the rest looked up from reference TRBV5-1 and TRBJ1-1, is KAGVTQTPRYLIKTRGQQVTLSCSPISGHRSVSWYQQTPGQGLQFLFEYFSETQRNKGNFPGRFSGRQFSNSRSEMNVSTLELGDSALYLCASSPAPQGGLDTEAFFGQGTRLTVV.

The chain recombines TRBV28 with TRBJ2-1; the D is unclear. Germline values: CDR1 MDHEN, CDR2 SYDVKM. V was clipped by 4 bases and J by 10 bases, with 5 bases between them. The CDR3 is 10 amino acids. CDR3 bases: TGTGCCAGCAGTTCAGAAGAGCAGTTCTTC. Its translation is CASSSEEQFF.

This sequence joins TRBV27 and TRBJ1-2; TRBD1 might be the D (6 bases). Germline CDR1 is MNHEY and CDR2 is SMNVEV (reference sequence). There are 15 residues in the CDR3. Trimming removed 5 bases at V and 4 bases at J, with 17 bases between. The DNA for the CDR3 is TGTGCCAGCAGTCGTGGCGGGGGCAATAGCTATGGCTACACCTTC. It encodes CASSRGGGNSYGYTF.

J is TRBJ2-3 and V is TRBV27; the D gene is possibly TRBD2 (6 bases). Germline CDR1 and CDR2: MNHEY and SMNVEV (reference sequence). V was clipped by 3 bases and J by 5 bases, with 12 bases between them. The CDR3 is made up of 14 amino acids. The CDR3 here is CASSFLGEEDTQYF. In DNA form, the CDR3 reads TGTGCCAGCAGTTTTCTCGGGGAGGAAGATACGCAGTATTTT.

The chain combines TRBV7-9 with TRBJ2-1, with TRBD2 identical over 7 bases. Germline V gene lookup returns CDR1 SEHNR and CDR2 FQNEAQ (reference sequence). The J segment lost 0 bases and the V segment lost 8 bases, leaving 7 bases of the junction unmatched. CDR3 size: 15 residues. CDR3 residues: CASEVTSDSYNEQFF. The CDR3 DNA is TGTGCCAGCGAGGTAACTAGCGACTCCTACAATGAGCAGTTCTTC.

This clone was seen just once. The rearrangement links TRBV6-5 to TRBJ1-5, with a possible D match to TRBD1 (6 bases). CDR3 size: 14 residues. CDR1 is MNHEY, CDR2 SVGAGI, per germline. The V end lost 2 bases, the J end lost 7 bases, and 12 bases lay between the germline ends. The CDR3 nucleotides are TGTGCCAGCAGTTACGGGGCAGGGGTGCAGCCCCAGCATTTT. Translated, it gives CASSYGAGVQPQHF.

The chain employs TRBV2 and TRBJ2-7; D may be TRBD1 (6 bases). The germline gives CDR1 SNHLY, CDR2 FYNNEI. Trimming removed 0 bases from V and 0 bases from J, with 15 bases in between. The CDR3 covers 17 residues. CDR3 nucleotides: TGTGCCAGCAGTGAAGCCCGACAGGCCCAGAGCTCCTACGAGCAGTACTTC. The encoded protein is CASSEARQAQSSYEQYF.

The rearrangement joins TRBV7-9 to TRBJ2-7, with TRBD2 identical over 10 bases. The CDR3 runs to 16 residues. Germline V lookup: CDR1 SEHNR, CDR2 FQNEAQ (reference sequence). The ends lost 5 bases at V and 3 bases at J; junction bases unmatched: 10. CDR3 region: CASSTNSGRMVYEQYF. In DNA, the CDR3 is TGTGCCAGCAGCACGAATAGCGGGAGGATGGTCTACGAGCAGTACTTC.

The chain links TRBV28 to TRBJ1-5, with 9 bases that match TRBD1. The CDR3 has 14 amino acids. Germline CDR1 reads MDHEN; CDR2 reads SYDVKM. Trimming removed 6 bases from V and 5 bases from J; junction bases left unmatched: 5. The CDR3 DNA is TGTGCCAGCAGGCTGGGACAGGGCCATCAGCCCCAGCATTTT. Translating gives CASRLGQGHQPQHF.

This chain links TRBV6-1 with TRBJ1-1, with unresolved D. CDR3 length: 15 residues. CDR1 and CDR2 (germline): MNHNS, SASEGT. Trimming left V 5 bases short and J 4 bases short, with 17 bases between. The CDR3 nucleotides are TGTGCCAGCAGTCCTTGGGGTAGGGAGAGCACTGAAGCTTTCTTT. Its protein product is CASSPWGRESTEAFF.

V usage is TRBV28 and J usage is TRBJ2-3; 7 bases map to TRBD2. From germline, CDR1 is MDHEN and CDR2 SYDVKM. This CDR3 comprises 17 residues. Germline trimming cut 3 bases from V and 0 bases from J; bases unmatched to any gene: 9. As DNA, the CDR3 is TGTGCCAGCAGTTTTGCGGTGGCGGGAGAAAGCACAGATACGCAGTATTTT. It is translated as CASSFAVAGESTDTQYF.

The chain uses TRBV9 and TRBJ1-2; no clear D gene. V was trimmed by 0 bases and J by 4 bases, leaving 16 bases between them. The CDR3 has 16 amino acids. Germline CDR1 is SGDLS and CDR2 is YYNGEE. CDR3: CASSVDVSGGFYGYTF. The CDR3 DNA reads as TGTGCCAGCAGCGTAGATGTGAGTGGAGGATTCTATGGCTACACCTTC.

The chain combines TRBV7-2 with TRBJ2-3; TRBD1 might be the D (6 bases). CDR3 length: 16 amino acids. Between the trimmed V and J ends, which lost 5 bases and 0 bases, there was a span of 15 bases. CDR1 and CDR2 from the germline V gene are SGHTA and FQGNSA. This chain's CDR3 is CASSGLQGPSTDTQYF. Here the CDR3 DNA reads TGTGCCAGCAGCGGCCTACAGGGACCTAGCACAGATACGCAGTATTTT. Complete variable domain (other parts from reference TRBV7-2 and TRBJ2-3): GAGVSQSPSNKVTEKGKDVELRCDPISGHTALYWYRQSLGQGLEFLIYFQGNSAPDKSGLPSDRFSAERTGGSVSTLTIQRTQQEDSAVYLCASSGLQGPSTDTQYFGPGTRLTVL.

About this clone itself: One end of the junction varies from germline; a read error may be responsible. The J gene is TRBJ1-6, the V gene TRBV6-1, with D unclear. CDR1 is MNHNS and CDR2 is SASEGT in the germline V gene. This CDR3 is built from 15 residues. The CDR3 DNA is TGTGCCAGCAGCGAAGTGGGCCCGGTAACAAGGCTCCTCCACTTT. Protein product: CASSEVGPVTRLLHF.